This TCR beta chain was captured by sequencing in a study of blood T cell repertoires in COVID-19. In the study overall: The United States, Italy and Spain supplied acute and convalescent COVID-19 samples. The analysed material was cDNA or gDNA that came from T cells, B-cell-depleted T cells, or PBMCs.

V was clipped by 7 bases and J by 2 bases, with 15 bases between them. Germline V gene sequence: CDR1 LGHDT, CDR2 YNNKEL (reference sequence). The CDR3 has 16 amino acids. In the authors' methods: Reference gene primers were amplified, and this amplification served to estimate nucleated cell counts. Libraries were prepared by immunoSEQ multiplex PCR; TCRdb keeps only in-frame clonotypes and omits some of them. The D gene and trimming were derived from the DNA, and the V and J assignments and clone size from that table. The sample includes approximately 210,000 clones, roughly 87% of them seen just once.

This TCR derives from a man aged 35 to 55 with active or convalescent COVID-19. The V call is TRBV3-1 (or the pseudogene TRBV3-2), the J call TRBJ2-6, with D uncertain. Sequences were obtained from peripheral blood. Written as DNA, the CDR3 is TGTGCCAGCACCCCCCGGAGCCCCCCTGGGGCCAACGTCCTGACTTTC. Translation: CASTPRSPPGANVLTF.